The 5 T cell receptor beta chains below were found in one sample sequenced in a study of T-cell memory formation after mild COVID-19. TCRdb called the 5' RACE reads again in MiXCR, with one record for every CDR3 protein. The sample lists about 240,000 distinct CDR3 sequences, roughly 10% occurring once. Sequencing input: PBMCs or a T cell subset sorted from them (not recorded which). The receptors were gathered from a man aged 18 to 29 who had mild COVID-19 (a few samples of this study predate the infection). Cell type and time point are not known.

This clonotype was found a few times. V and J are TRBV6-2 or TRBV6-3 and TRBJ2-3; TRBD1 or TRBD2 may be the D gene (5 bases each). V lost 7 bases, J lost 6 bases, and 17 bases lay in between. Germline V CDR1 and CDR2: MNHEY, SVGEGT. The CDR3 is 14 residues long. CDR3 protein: CASTDTGTGDTQYF. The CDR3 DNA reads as TGTGCCAGCACCGACACGGGGACCGGGGATACGCAGTATTTT.

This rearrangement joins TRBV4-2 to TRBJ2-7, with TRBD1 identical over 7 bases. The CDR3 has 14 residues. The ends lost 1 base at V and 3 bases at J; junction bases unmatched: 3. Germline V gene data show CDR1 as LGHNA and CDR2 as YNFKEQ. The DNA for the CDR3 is TGTGCCAGCAGCCAAGGACAGGGTTTCTACGAGCAGTACTTC. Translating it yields CASSQGQGFYEQYF.

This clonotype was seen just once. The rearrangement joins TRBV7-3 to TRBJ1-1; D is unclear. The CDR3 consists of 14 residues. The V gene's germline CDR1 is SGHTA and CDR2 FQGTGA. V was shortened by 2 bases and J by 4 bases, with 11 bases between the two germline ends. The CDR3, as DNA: TGTGCCAGCAGCTTAGATAAGTGGGGCACTGAAGCTTTCTTT. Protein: CASSLDKWGTEAFF.

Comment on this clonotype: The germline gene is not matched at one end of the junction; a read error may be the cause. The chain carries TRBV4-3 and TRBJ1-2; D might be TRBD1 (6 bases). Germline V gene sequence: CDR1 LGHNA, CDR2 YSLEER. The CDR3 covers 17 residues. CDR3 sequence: CASIQDPRPRRGNGYTF. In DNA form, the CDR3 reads TGCGCCAGCATCCAAGATCCCCGGCCAAGAAGGGGGAATGGCTACACCTTC.

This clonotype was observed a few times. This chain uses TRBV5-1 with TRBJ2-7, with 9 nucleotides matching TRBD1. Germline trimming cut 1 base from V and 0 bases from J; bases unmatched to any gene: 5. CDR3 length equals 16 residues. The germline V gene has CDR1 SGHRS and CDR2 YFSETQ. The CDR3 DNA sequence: TGCGCCAGCAGCTTGTTGGGGACAGGGAACTCCTACGAGCAGTACTTC. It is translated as CASSLLGTGNSYEQYF.